Below, 10 T cell receptor beta chains from the same sample are listed, as sequenced in a study of cytomegalovirus exposure and HLA in healthy donors. Researchers ran the PCR with 60 Vbeta and 13 Jbeta primers. The protocol was immunoSEQ multiplex PCR, while the TCRdb copy is restricted to in-frame clones and leaves out a portion. Recorded for this sample: around 210,000 clones. The material sequenced was PBMCs. The receptors shown here come from a woman in her 30s in good health and CMV-seropositive.

J is TRBJ2-7 and V is TRBV7-9; D gene uncertain. The CDR3 loop spans 14 amino acids. Trimming removed 1 base at V and 2 bases at J, with 9 bases between. The germline V gene has CDR1 SEHNR and CDR2 FQNEAQ (reference sequence). The CDR3: CASSLGEVPYEQYF. DNA of the CDR3: TGTGCCAGCAGCTTAGGAGAGGTCCCCTACGAGCAGTACTTC.

V is TRBV19 and J is TRBJ2-1, with 14 bases aligning to TRBD2. Germline V lookup: CDR1 LNHDA, CDR2 SQIVND (reference sequence). With V trimmed by 5 bases and J by 4 bases, 13 bases remained unmatched. CDR3 size: 19 residues. The CDR3 DNA follows: TGTGCCAGTAGTGTCTCCGGGACTAGCGGGAGACCAGTATACAATGAGCAGTTCTTC. Its translation is CASSVSGTSGRPVYNEQFF. The full variable domain, with the rest looked up from reference TRBV19 and TRBJ2-1, is DGGITQSPKYLFRKEGQNVTLSCEQNLNHDAMYWYRQDPGQGLRLIYYSQIVNDFQKGDIAEGYSVSREKKESFPLTVTSAQKNPTAFYLCASSVSGTSGRPVYNEQFFGPGTRLTVL.

The chain combines TRBV13 with TRBJ2-7; D is undetermined. Looked up from germline, CDR1 is PRHDT and CDR2 is FYEKMQ (reference sequence). The V and J ends lost 4 bases and 0 bases respectively, with 7 bases between them. The CDR3 has 13 residues. The CDR3 DNA sequence: TGTGCCAGCAGCTCCCCGAGCTCCTACGAGCAGTACTTC. Encoded protein: CASSSPSSYEQYF. The variable domain in full, with the rest retrieved from reference TRBV13 and TRBJ2-7, is AAGVIQSPRHLIKEKRETATLKCYPIPRHDTVYWYQQGPGQDPQFLISFYEKMQSDKGSIPDRFSAQQFSDYHSELNMSSLELGDSALYFCASSSPSSYEQYFGPGTRLTVT.

The gene calls are TRBV10-3 and TRBJ2-1, with D perhaps matching TRBD2 (6 bases). The CDR3 extends over 15 amino acids. V lost 0 bases, J lost 6 bases, and 12 bases lay in between. Germline V gene data show CDR1 as ENHRY and CDR2 as SYGVKD. The CDR3: CAISESTVGGNEQFF. The CDR3 bases are TGTGCCATCAGTGAGTCGACGGTGGGGGGCAATGAGCAGTTCTTC.

The chain is built from TRBV5-6 and TRBJ1-6; no definite D call. V shed 3 bases and J shed 9 bases, with 4 bases lying between them. Germline V gives CDR1 SGHDT, CDR2 YYEEEE. This CDR3 region has 11 residues. CDR3 DNA: TGTGCCAGCAGCTCTAGTTCACCCCTCCACTTT. Translated: CASSSSSPLHF. Filled out from reference TRBV5-6 and TRBJ1-6, the complete variable domain reads DAGVTQSPTHLIKTRGQQVTLRCSPKSGHDTVSWYQQALGQGPQFIFQYYEEEERQRGNFPDRFSGHQFPNYSSELNVNALLLGDSALYLCASSSSSPLHFGNGTRLTVT.

V is TRBV13 and J is TRBJ2-7; 8 bases match TRBD2. The V gene's germline CDR1 is PRHDT and CDR2 FYEKMQ (reference sequence). With 4 bases clipped from V and 0 bases from J, the junction kept 8 bases outside the gene matches. This CDR3 spans 16 amino acids. The CDR3 reads CASSSRVAGYSYEQYF. Here the CDR3 DNA reads TGTGCCAGCAGCTCCCGAGTAGCGGGGTACTCCTACGAGCAGTACTTC.

The chain has TRBV28 and TRBJ2-7, with TRBD2 identical over 7 bases. The germline CDR1 and CDR2 sequences are MDHEN and SYDVKM. This CDR3 has 13 residues. V shed 4 bases, J shed 3 bases, and the junction held 3 bases outside the gene matches. The CDR3 DNA reads TGTGCCAGCAGTTACGGGGGGAACTACGAGCAGTACTTC. This codes for CASSYGGNYEQYF.

The chain joins TRBV4-1 to TRBJ2-7; 10 bases are shared with TRBD2. The CDR3 has 16 amino acids. Unmatched junction bases numbered 4, after V lost 2 bases and J lost 0 bases. The germline V gene encodes CDR1 MGHRA and CDR2 YSYEKL. The CDR3 coding sequence is TGCGCCAGCAGCCAACCGGGACTAGCGATCTCCTACGAGCAGTACTTC. Encoded protein: CASSQPGLAISYEQYF.

The J gene is TRBJ2-7, the V gene TRBV29-1; D may be TRBD2 (6 bases). CDR1 and CDR2 from the germline V gene are SQVTM and ANQGSEA. The CDR3 is made up of 14 amino acids. Trimming stripped 6 bases from V and 1 base from J, with 16 bases between. The CDR3 here is CSVLGGQWSYEQYF. CDR3 nucleotides: TGCAGCGTATTGGGGGGTCAGTGGTCCTACGAGCAGTACTTC.

This chain joins TRBV6-5 and TRBJ1-6; 9 bases match TRBD1. The ends lost 0 bases at V and 12 bases at J; junction bases unmatched: 6. The CDR3 length is 15 residues. Germline CDR1 and CDR2: MNHEY and SVGAGI. Here the CDR3 DNA reads TGTGCCAGCAGTTACTCGACGGGACAGGGCGTACCCCTCCACTTT. Translating gives CASSYSTGQGVPLHF.